This T cell receptor (beta chain) was found in a study of cytomegalovirus exposure and HLA in healthy donors. Regarding the study as a whole: Whilst most TCR sequences proved rare, a subset of public TCRs occurred across many donors.

Germline V gene data show CDR1 as MDHEN and CDR2 as SYDVKM. The junction had 12 bases not matched to a gene; V was cut back by 5 bases and J by 7 bases. The length of the CDR3 is 16 residues. The donors were in the roughly 130-subject validation cohort, distinct from the roughly 670-subject first cohort. Some clones are missing from TCRdb's copy, which holds only in-frame ones; the method was immunoSEQ multiplex PCR. Of about 130,000 clones in the sample, roughly 89% were seen once. About this clone itself: Its antigen remains unidentified.

Input material: PBMCs. This chain joins TRBV28 and TRBJ1-5; TRBD1 aligns across 9 bases. This sequence originates from a woman aged 18 to 35 in good health and CMV-seropositive. The CDR3 here is CASSPRGQGVGQPQHF. The CDR3 DNA sequence: TGTGCCAGCAGTCCACGGGGACAGGGAGTCGGACAGCCCCAGCATTTT.